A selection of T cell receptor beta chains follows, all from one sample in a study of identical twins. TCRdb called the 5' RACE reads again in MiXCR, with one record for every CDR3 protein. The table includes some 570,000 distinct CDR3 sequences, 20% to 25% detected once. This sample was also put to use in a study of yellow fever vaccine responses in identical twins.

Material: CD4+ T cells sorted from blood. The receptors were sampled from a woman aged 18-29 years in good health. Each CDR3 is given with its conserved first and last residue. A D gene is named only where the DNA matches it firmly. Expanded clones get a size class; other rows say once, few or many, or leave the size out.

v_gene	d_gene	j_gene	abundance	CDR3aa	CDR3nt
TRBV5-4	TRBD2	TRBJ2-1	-	CASSLMTSGAYNEQFF	TGTGCCAGCAGCCTAATGACTAGCGGGGCCTACAATGAGCAGTTCTTC
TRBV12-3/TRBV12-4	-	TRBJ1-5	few	CASSSLGNSNQPQHF	TGTGCCAGCAGTTCCTTGGGGAATAGCAATCAGCCCCAGCATTTT
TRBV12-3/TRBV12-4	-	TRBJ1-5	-	CASSLGTSNQPQHF	TGTGCCAGCAGTTTAGGCACTAGCAATCAGCCCCAGCATTTT
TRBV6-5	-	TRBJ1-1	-	CASSYGYLITEAFF	TGTGCCAGCAGTTACGGCTATCTGATCACTGAAGCTTTCTTT
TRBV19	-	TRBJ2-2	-	CASTIPGRTGELFF	TGTGCCAGTACCATACCTGGTAGAACCGGGGAGCTGTTTTTT
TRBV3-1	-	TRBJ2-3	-	CASSQRPSTDTQYF	TGTGCCAGCAGCCAAAGACCCAGCACAGATACGCAGTATTTT
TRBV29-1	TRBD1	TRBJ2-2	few	CSVRGGQGFPGELFF	TGCAGCGTCCGTGGTGGACAGGGGTTTCCCGGGGAGCTGTTTTTT
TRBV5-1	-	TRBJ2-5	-	CASSLALGKATETQYF	TGCGCCAGCAGCTTGGCTCTGGGGAAAGCGACAGAGACCCAGTACTTC
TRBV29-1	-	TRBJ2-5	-	CSVDVAQVETQYF	TGCAGCGTTGATGTGGCGCAGGTGGAGACCCAGTACTTC
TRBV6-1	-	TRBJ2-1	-	CASSSGRHPGGEQFF	TGTGCCAGCAGTAGCGGTAGACATCCCGGCGGTGAGCAGTTCTTC
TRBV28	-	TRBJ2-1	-	CASSPRGRGGKQFF	TGTGCCAGCAGCCCCAGGGGGCGGGGGGGGAAACAGTTCTTC
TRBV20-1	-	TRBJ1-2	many	CSASDGQYGYTF	TGCAGTGCTAGTGACGGACAGTATGGCTACACCTTC
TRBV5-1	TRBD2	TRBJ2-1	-	CASSLSLAGNEQFF	TGCGCCAGCAGCTTGTCTCTAGCGGGGAATGAGCAGTTCTTC
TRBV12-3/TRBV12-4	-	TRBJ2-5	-	CASSLRPGTQQETQYF	TGTGCCAGCAGCTTACGACCCGGGACGCAACAAGAGACCCAGTACTTC
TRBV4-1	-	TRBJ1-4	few	CASRVTGPNEKLFF	TGCGCCAGCAGAGTCACAGGGCCCAATGAAAAACTGTTTTTT
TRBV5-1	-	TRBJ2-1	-	CASSLMGGQYNEQFF	TGCGCCAGCAGCTTGATGGGGGGGCAGTACAATGAGCAGTTCTTC
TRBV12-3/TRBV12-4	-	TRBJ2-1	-	CASSLRAGWEFF	TGTGCCAGCAGTTTACGGGCAGGGTGGGAGTTCTTC
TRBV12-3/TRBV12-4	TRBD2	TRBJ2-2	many	CASSLLAETGELFF	TGTGCCAGCAGTTTACTAGCGGAAACCGGGGAGCTGTTTTTT
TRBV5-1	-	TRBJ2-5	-	CASSLQSGAQLGETQYF	TGCGCCAGCAGCTTGCAGTCGGGAGCACAACTCGGGGAGACCCAGTACTTC
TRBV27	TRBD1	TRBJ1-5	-	CASSPRGTGGQPQHF	TGTGCCAGCAGTCCTCGGGGGACAGGAGGTCAGCCCCAGCATTTT
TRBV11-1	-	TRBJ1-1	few	CASSQGPSTEAFF	TGTGCCAGCAGCCAGGGGCCGAGTACTGAAGCTTTCTTT
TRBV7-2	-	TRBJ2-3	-	CASSLPGLGYTDTQYF	TGTGCCAGCAGCTTACCGGGACTCGGTTACACAGATACGCAGTATTTT
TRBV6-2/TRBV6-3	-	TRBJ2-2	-	CASSQGRATGELFF	TGTGCCAGCAGCCAAGGCAGGGCTACCGGGGAGCTGTTTTTT
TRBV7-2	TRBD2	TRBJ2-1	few	CATRGGLARLEQFF	TGTGCCACCCGGGGGGGACTAGCGCGACTCGAGCAGTTCTTC
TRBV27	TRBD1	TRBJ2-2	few	CASSLLGQGNGELFF	TGTGCCAGCAGTTTATTGGGACAGGGTAACGGGGAGCTGTTTTTT
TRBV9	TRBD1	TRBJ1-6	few	CASSVAAGGVSPLHF	TGTGCCAGCAGCGTAGCGGCAGGGGGCGTTTCACCCCTCCACTTT
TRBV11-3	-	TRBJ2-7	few	CASSPGTYPYGQYF	TGTGCCAGCAGCCCTGGGACTTATCCCTACGGGCAGTACTTC
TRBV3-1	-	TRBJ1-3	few	CASSQAAGVAGNTIYF	TGTGCCAGCAGCCAAGCGGCAGGAGTTGCTGGAAACACCATATATTTT
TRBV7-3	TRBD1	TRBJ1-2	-	CASSPRQGWDYGYTF	TGTGCCAGCAGCCCACGACAGGGGTGGGACTATGGCTACACCTTC
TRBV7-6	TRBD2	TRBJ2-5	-	CASRMGLAGGETQYF	TGTGCCAGCAGGATGGGACTAGCGGGGGGAGAGACCCAGTACTTC
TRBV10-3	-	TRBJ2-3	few	CAISPSAGYGSSTDTQYF	TGTGCCATCAGTCCTTCGGCCGGCTACGGGAGTAGCACAGATACGCAGTATTTT
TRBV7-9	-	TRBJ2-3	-	CASTPDTDTQYF	TGTGCCAGCACCCCCGATACAGATACGCAGTATTTT
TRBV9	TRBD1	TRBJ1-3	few	CASSVGDRGGNTIYF	TGTGCCAGCAGCGTAGGGGACAGGGGAGGAAACACCATATATTTT
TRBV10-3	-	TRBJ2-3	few	CAIRHGPSSTDTQYF	TGTGCCATCAGACACGGGCCTTCATCCACAGATACGCAGTATTTT
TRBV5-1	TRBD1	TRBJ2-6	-	CASSSTPGTGKLPGANVLTF	TGCGCCAGCAGCTCAACCCCCGGGACAGGGAAATTGCCTGGGGCCAACGTCCTGACTTTC